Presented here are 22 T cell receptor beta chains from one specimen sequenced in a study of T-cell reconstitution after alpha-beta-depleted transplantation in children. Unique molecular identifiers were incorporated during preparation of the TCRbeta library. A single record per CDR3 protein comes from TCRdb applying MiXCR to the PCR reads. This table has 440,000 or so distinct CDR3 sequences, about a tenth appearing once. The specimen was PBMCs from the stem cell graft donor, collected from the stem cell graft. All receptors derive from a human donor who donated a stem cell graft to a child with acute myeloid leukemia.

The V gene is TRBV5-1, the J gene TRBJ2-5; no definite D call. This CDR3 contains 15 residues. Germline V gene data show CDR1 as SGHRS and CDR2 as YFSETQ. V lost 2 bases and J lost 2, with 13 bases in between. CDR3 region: CASSFDQLGQETQYF. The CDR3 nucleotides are TGCGCCAGCAGCTTCGATCAGCTGGGACAAGAGACCCAGTACTTC.

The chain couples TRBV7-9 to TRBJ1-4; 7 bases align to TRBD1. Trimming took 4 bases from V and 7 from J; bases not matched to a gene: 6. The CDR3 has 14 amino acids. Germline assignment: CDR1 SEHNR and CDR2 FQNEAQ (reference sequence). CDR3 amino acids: CASSSRGGGEKLFF. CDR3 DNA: TGTGCCAGCAGCTCCAGGGGGGGAGGTGAAAAACTGTTTTTT.

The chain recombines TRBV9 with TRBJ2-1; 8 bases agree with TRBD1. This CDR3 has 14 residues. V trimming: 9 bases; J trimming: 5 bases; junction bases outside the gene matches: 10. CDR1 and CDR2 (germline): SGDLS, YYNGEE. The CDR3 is CATKEQGGNNEQFF. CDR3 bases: TGTGCCACCAAAGAACAGGGGGGAAACAATGAGCAGTTCTTC.

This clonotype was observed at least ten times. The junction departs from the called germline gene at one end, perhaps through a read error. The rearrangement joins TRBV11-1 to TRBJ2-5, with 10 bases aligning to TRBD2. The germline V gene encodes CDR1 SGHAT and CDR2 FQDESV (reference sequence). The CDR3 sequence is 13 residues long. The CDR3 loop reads CASRLAGGETQYF. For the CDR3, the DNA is TGTGCCAGCAGATTAGCGGGGGGAGAGACCCAGTACTTC.

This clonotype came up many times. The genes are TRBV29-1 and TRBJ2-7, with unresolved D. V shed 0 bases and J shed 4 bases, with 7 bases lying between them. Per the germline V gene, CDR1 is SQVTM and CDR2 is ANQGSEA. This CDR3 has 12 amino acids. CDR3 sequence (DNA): TGCAGCGTTGAAGACCTCACTTACGAGCAGTACTTC. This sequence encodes CSVEDLTYEQYF.

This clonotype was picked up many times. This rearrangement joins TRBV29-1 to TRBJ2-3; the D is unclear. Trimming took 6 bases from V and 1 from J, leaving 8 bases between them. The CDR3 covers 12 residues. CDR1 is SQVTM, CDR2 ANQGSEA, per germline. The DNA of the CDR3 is TGCAGCGTGGGCTTGGGCACAGATACGCAGTATTTT. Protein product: CSVGLGTDTQYF.

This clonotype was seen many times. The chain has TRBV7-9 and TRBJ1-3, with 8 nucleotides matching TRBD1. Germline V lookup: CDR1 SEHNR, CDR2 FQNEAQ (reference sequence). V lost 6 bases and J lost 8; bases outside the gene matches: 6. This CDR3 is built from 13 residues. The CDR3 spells CASRGRGPDTIYF. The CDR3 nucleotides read TGTGCCAGCAGAGGCAGGGGGCCGGACACCATATATTTT.

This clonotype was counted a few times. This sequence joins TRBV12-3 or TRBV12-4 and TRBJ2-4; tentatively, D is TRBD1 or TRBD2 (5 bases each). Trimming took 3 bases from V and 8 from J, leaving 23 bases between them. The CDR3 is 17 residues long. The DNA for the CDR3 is TGTGCCAGCAGTTTTCAAGTGTCGTTGGGGGTGGTGGACATTCAGTACTTC. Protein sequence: CASSFQVSLGVVDIQYF.

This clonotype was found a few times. The CDR3 here is CAWRLRGSEAFF. In DNA, the CDR3 is TGTGCCTGGAGACTTAGGGGTTCCGAAGCTTTCTTT. This chain uses TRBV30 with TRBJ1-1; D possibly corresponds to TRBD1 (5 bases). Germline V CDR1 and CDR2: GTSNPN, SVGIG (reference sequence). The CDR3 length is 12 residues. The V gene lost 3 bases and the J gene lost 8 bases, with 13 bases spanning the gap.

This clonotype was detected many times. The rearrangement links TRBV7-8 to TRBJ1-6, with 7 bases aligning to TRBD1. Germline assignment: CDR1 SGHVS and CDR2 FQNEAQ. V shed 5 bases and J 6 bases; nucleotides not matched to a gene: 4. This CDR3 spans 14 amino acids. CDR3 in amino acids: CASSPGQSNSPLHF. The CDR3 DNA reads TGTGCCAGCAGCCCGGGACAGTCTAATTCACCCCTCCACTTT.

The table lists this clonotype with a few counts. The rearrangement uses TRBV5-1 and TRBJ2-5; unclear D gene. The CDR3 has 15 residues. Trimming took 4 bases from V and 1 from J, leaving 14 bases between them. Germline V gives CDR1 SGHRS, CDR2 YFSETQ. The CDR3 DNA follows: TGCGCCAGCAGCGCCGCTTCCAGGCCCCAAGAGACCCAGTACTTC. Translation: CASSAASRPQETQYF.

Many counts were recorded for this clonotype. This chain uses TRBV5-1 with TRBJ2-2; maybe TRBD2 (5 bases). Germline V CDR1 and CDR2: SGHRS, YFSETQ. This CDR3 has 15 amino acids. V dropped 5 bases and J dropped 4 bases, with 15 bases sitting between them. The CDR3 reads CASRPEGTPTGELFF. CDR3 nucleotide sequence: TGCGCCAGCAGGCCTGAGGGTACTCCCACCGGGGAGCTGTTTTTT.

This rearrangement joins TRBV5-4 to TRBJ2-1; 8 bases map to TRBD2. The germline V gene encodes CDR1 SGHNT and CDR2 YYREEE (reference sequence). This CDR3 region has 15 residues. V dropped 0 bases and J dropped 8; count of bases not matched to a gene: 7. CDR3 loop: CASSLESGSRDEQFF. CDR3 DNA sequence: TGTGCCAGCAGCTTGGAGAGCGGGAGTAGGGATGAGCAGTTCTTC.

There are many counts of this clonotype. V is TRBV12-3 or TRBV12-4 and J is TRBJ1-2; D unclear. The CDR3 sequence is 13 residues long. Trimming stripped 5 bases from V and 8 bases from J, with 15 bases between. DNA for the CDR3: TGTGCCAGCAGTCTCCTCGGCGGGCTAGGCTACACCTTC. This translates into CASSLLGGLGYTF.

DNA of the CDR3: TGTGCCACCAGCAGAGACGCGGACAGGGCCACTGAAGCTTTCTTT. It encodes CATSRDADRATEAFF. The genes are TRBV15 and TRBJ1-1; 8 bases are shared with TRBD1. Germline CDR1 is LNHNV and CDR2 is YYDKDF (reference sequence). CDR3 length: 15 residues. V gave up 0 bases and J gave up 4 bases; unmatched junction bases: 4.

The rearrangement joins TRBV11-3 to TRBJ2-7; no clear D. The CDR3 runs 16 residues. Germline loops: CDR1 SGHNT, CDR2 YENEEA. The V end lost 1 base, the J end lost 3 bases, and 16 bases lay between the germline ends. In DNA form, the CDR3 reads TGTGCCAGCAGCTTAGCTCGATCAATATACCACTACGAGCAGTACGTC. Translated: CASSLARSIYHYEQYV.

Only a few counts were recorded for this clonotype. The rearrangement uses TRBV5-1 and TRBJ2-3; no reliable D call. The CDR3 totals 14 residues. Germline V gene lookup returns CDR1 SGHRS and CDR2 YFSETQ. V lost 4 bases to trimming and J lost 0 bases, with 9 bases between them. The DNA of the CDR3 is TGCGCCAGCAGCATAACTTCTAGCACAGATACGCAGTATTTT. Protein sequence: CASSITSSTDTQYF.

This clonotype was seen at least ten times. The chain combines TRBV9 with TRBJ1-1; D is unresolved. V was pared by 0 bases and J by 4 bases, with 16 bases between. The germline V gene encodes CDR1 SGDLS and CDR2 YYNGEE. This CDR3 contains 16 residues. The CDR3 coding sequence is TGTGCCAGCAGCGTAGGAAGCAGCCGAGTGAGCACTGAAGCTTTCTTT. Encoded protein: CASSVGSSRVSTEAFF.

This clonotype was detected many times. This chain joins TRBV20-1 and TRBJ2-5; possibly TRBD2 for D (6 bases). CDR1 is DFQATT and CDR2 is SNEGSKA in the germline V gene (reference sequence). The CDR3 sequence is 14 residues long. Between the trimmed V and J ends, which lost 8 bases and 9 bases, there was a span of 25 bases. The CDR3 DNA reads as TGCAGTACCCTGGGGGAGGCTGGTCGAGGGGCCCAGTACTTC. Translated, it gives CSTLGEAGRGAQYF.

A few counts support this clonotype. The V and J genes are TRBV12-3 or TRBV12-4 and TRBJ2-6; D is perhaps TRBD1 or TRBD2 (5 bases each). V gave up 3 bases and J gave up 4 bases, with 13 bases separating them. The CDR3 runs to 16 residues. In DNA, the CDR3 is TGTGCCAGCAGTTTTTATTCCGGGGCCGGGGCCAACGTCCTGACTTTC. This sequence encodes CASSFYSGAGANVLTF.

DNA of the CDR3: TGTGCCAGCAGCTTAGTTCAAGGACTAGGGGCCAATGAGCAGTTCTTC. Its translation: CASSLVQGLGANEQFF. The chain joins TRBV11-2 to TRBJ2-1; 7 bases map to TRBD2. Germline values: CDR1 SGHAT, CDR2 FQNNGV. Trimming removed 1 base from V and 6 bases from J; junction bases left unmatched: 9. There are 16 residues in the CDR3.

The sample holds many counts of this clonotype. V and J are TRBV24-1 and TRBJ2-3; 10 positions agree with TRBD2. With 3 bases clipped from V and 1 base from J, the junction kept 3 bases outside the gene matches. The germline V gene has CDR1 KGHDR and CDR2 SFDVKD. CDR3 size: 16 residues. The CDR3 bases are TGTGCCACCAGTGATCCCGGGACTAGCGGCACAGATACGCAGTATTTT. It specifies CATSDPGTSGTDTQYF.